This T cell receptor (beta chain) was identified in a study of tumor and adjacent non-tumor tissue in lung cancer. Overall study context: The patients, 10 to 11 men and a few women, were roughly 30 to 85 with stage I to III disease. Study conclusions and caveats: TCR diversity was significantly greater in tumor than normal lung tissue. Higher tumor TCR diversity was associated with shorter survival. Top 100 clones took a larger repertoire share in normal lung.

Trimming stripped 3 bases from V and 5 bases from J, with 10 bases between. The length of the CDR3 is 13 residues. About this clonotype: Antigen specificity is unknown. A much larger clonotype is one base distant, so this may be a read error. Because it lacks the conserved phenylalanine or tryptophan at the end, this CDR3 is likely a read error.

The library came from three nested PCR rounds adapted from ARM-PCR protocols. One entry per CDR3 protein results from TCRdb running MiXCR on the multiplex PCR reads. Among 120,000 or so distinct CDR3 sequences listed, 66% were seen once. RNA was extracted from bulk tissue without any cell sorting. The chain employs TRBV12-3 or TRBV12-4 and TRBJ2-5; D uncertain. The TCR originated in a man aged 25 to 40 with non-small cell lung cancer. The specimen sequenced was lung tumor tissue. The CDR3, as DNA: TGTGCCAGCAGTTTCAGCTGGATCGAGACCCAGTACTTG. It yields the protein CASSFSWIETQYL.